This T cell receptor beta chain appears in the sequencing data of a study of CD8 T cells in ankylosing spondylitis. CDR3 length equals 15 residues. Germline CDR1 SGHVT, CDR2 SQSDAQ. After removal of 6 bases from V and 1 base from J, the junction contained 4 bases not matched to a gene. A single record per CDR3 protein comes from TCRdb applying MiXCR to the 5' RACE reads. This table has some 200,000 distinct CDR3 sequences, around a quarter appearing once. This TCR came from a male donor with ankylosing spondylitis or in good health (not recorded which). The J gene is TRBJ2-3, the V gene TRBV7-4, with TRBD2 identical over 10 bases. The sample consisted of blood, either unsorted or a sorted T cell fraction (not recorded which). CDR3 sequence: CASSRTSGCTDTQYF. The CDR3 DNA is TGTGCCAGCAGTCGGACTAGCGGATGCACAGATACGCAGTATTTT.